This T cell receptor (beta chain) was observed in a study of shared clonotypes between healthy human individuals. Across the whole study: Plates per donor: three CD4 naive, three CD4 memory, two CD8 naive, one CD8 memory.

The CDR3 covers 17 residues. Germline V lookup: CDR1 MNHEY, CDR2 SMNVEV (reference sequence). V gave up 5 bases and J gave up 6 bases; unmatched junction bases: 18. Deep-level settings were used for running the assay. Sorted-subset replicate PCRs used approximately 190 ng of genomic DNA. This amount corresponded to approximately 30,000 T cell genomes. Sequenced by immunoSEQ multiplex PCR; TCRdb stores in-frame clones only, minus some. The sample comprises approximately 1.9 million clones, around 95% of which are singletons, and approximately 1.6% rests with the top ten. CD45RO-negative cells were positively selected for CCR7, leaving out terminally differentiated effector memory CD45RA+ cells.

J is TRBJ1-1 and V is TRBV27, with 7 bases lining up with TRBD1. Source material: naive CD8+ T cells from PBMCs. The clonotype originates from a man between 18 and 35 years old in good health. Some clones in this sample may be carry-over from other donors' samples. The CDR3 nucleotides are TGTGCCAGCAGTCCCCTTCCCTCACCTACAGGGGCCCCTGAAGCTTTCTTT. This gives the protein CASSPLPSPTGAPEAFF.